This TCR beta chain emerged from a study of blood T cells in healthy people across ages. As for this clonotype: At one of its ends the junction is not consistent with the germline gene, which may arise from a read error.

Alongside a J-beta primer mix, a sample-barcoded 5' primer served in a second PCR lasting roughly 7 to 11 cycles. TCRdb used MiXCR to reprocess the 5' RACE reads, holding one entry per CDR3 protein. The sample has 1.5 million to 2 million distinct CDR3 sequences, 34% seen once. Sequenced input: blood. This receptor was identified in a woman aged 25 to 45 in good health.

The CDR3 sequence: CSATTRDRGAYNERFF. The CDR3 DNA reads as TGCAGTGCCACAACCCGGGACAGGGGGGCCTACAATGAGCGGTTCTTC. This chain joins TRBV20-1 and TRBJ2-1; 11 bases map to TRBD1. The CDR3 has 16 residues. Germline loops: CDR1 DFQATT, CDR2 SNEGSKA (reference sequence).